This TCR beta chain was captured in a study of blood T cell repertoires in COVID-19. Clones were sequenced by immunoSEQ multiplex PCR, and TCRdb holds only the in-frame ones, with some missing. The table shows under 300,000 clones, with 70% to 90% occurring only once. The CDR3 loop spans 13 amino acids. V lost 5 bases to trimming and J lost 4 bases, with 12 bases between them. Germline V gene lookup returns CDR1 SGHRS and CDR2 YFSETQ. This receptor was obtained from a woman aged 45 to 65 who had been exposed to COVID-19. This chain links TRBV5-1 with TRBJ2-5; tentative D call: TRBD2 (5 bases). The sample comprised PBMCs or T cells enriched from blood (not recorded which). CDR3 DNA sequence: TGCGCCAGCAGAGATCCTAGCCGAGAGACCCAGTACTTC. This encodes CASRDPSRETQYF.